This is a list of T cell receptor beta chains from one sample in a study of T cell repertoires in cytomegalovirus infection. TCRdb independently ran MiXCR on the reads; one entry per CDR3 protein. The sample yields some 180,000 distinct CDR3 sequences, roughly 15% seen once. The specimen was CD8+ T cells from PBMCs. All receptors derive from a human donor in good health (CMV status not recorded). Some clones in this sample may be carry-over from other donors' samples. Each CDR3 is given with its conserved first and last residue. The D gene is left open where the match is weak. Rows may omit the clone size; those that give it use once, few, many or a size class.

d_call j_call v_call clone_size cdr3_nt cdr3_aa
. TRBJ2-3 TRBV11-2 few TGTGCCAGCAGCTCCTACCTCGGCGATACGCAGTATTTT CASSSYLGDTQYF
. TRBJ2-7 TRBV12-3/TRBV12-4 few TGTGCCAGCAGTTCCGGAGGAGCAGACTACGAGCAGTACTTC CASSSGGADYEQYF
TRBD1 TRBJ1-6 TRBV14 . TGTGCCAGCAGCCCGGGACAGGGAATTACACCCCTCCACTTT CASSPGQGITPLHF
TRBD2 TRBJ2-7 TRBV7-2 . TGTGCCAGCAGCTTAAGGGGAAGCCGCCTACCGGGACTAGCGGGGGGGAACGATTACGAGCAGTACTTC CASSLRGSRLPGLAGGNDYEQYF
. TRBJ2-7 TRBV6-2/TRBV6-3 . TGTGCCAGCAGTTACTCGAACGGCTACGAGCAGGACTTC CASSYSNGYEQDF
. TRBJ2-5 TRBV14 . TGTGCCAGCAGCCAAGTTACCCTAGGGGAGACCCAGTACTTC CASSQVTLGETQYF
. TRBJ2-5 TRBV20-1 . TGCAGTGCTAGTTCTGGCGGGGCTCGGGAGACCCAGTACTTC CSASSGGARETQYF
TRBD1 TRBJ1-1 TRBV7-9 . TGTGCCAGCAGCACCCCACAGGGGGCTGAAGCTTTCTTT CASSTPQGAEAFF
TRBD2 TRBJ2-7 TRBV7-2 many TGTGCCAGCAGCTGGGGACTAGCGGGGGCCTACGAGCAGTACTTC CASSWGLAGAYEQYF
TRBD2 TRBJ2-3 TRBV7-6 . TGTGCCAGCAGCTCCCGGACTAGCGGGGGACCCACAGATACGCAGTATTTT CASSSRTSGGPTDTQYF
TRBD2 TRBJ2-5 TRBV28 . TGTGCCAGCAGTTTCTCTTGGGCGGGGGGGCATGAGACCCAGTACTTC CASSFSWAGGHETQYF
. TRBJ1-2 TRBV7-9 few TGTGCCAGTAGCTCGGACCTCTATGGCTACACCTTC CASSSDLYGYTF
. TRBJ2-3 TRBV27 . TGTGCCAGCAGTCCCCCCGCGGGGACCACAGATACGCAGTATTTT CASSPPAGTTDTQYF
. TRBJ2-7 TRBV20-1 once TGCAGTGCTAGAGATGAGGGACTCTACTACGAGCAGTACTTC CSARDEGLYYEQYF
. TRBJ2-7 TRBV6-2/TRBV6-3 . TGTGCCCGCAGTGTCTCCTACGAGCAGTACTTC CARSVSYEQYF
TRBD1 TRBJ2-7 TRBV5-6 . TGTGCCAGCAGCTTCGGGACAGAGACCTACGAGCAGTACTTC CASSFGTETYEQYF
. TRBJ1-1 TRBV28 . TGTGCCAGCAGTGGACCGGTGGCTTTCTTT CASSGPVAFF
. TRBJ2-4 TRBV2 . TGTGCCAGCAGCCCGCCGTTCGCCAAAAACATTCAGTACTTC CASSPPFAKNIQYF
. TRBJ2-1 TRBV5-8 . TGTGCCTCCCATCAGGGGCTTGAGCAGTTCTTC CASHQGLEQFF
TRBD2 TRBJ2-7 TRBV7-6 many TGTGCCAGCAGTCTTAGCGGGGGCCTCACCTACGAGCAGTACTTC CASSLSGGLTYEQYF
. TRBJ2-7 TRBV12-3/TRBV12-4 few TGTGCCAGCAGAGGTCCCGGGAGCGAGCAGTACTTC CASRGPGSEQYF
TRBD1 TRBJ1-1 TRBV7-8 few TGTGCCAGCAGCTTAGACACAGGGGGCTTGAACACTGAAGCTTTCTTT CASSLDTGGLNTEAFF
. TRBJ1-1 TRBV19 . TGTGCCAGTAGACACAGGGCGAACACTGAAGCTTTCTTT CASRHRANTEAFF